This T cell receptor (beta chain) was captured in a study of T cell clones after liver transplantation. General study findings and limits: Graft donor-reactive T cells may have migrated into the graft rather than being deleted.

As concerns this clone: Its antigen is currently unknown.

Germline CDR1 SQVTM, CDR2 ANQGSEA. Trimming removed 5 bases at V and 13 bases at J, with 12 bases between. There are 10 residues in the CDR3. Data came from immunoSEQ multiplex PCR; TCRdb stores just in-frame clones and leaves some out. The sample has roughly 56,000 clones, 55% to 75% seen once. Sequenced here: CD4+ T cells from blood, sampled roughly 56 months after liver transplant. The sequence came from a human patient who received a liver transplant. The graft donor may have given rise to some T cells. The V and J genes are TRBV29-1 and TRBJ2-1; no clear D gene. This CDR3 reads CSVITRSQFF. CDR3 DNA: TGCAGCGTTATTACCCGGAGCCAGTTCTTC.